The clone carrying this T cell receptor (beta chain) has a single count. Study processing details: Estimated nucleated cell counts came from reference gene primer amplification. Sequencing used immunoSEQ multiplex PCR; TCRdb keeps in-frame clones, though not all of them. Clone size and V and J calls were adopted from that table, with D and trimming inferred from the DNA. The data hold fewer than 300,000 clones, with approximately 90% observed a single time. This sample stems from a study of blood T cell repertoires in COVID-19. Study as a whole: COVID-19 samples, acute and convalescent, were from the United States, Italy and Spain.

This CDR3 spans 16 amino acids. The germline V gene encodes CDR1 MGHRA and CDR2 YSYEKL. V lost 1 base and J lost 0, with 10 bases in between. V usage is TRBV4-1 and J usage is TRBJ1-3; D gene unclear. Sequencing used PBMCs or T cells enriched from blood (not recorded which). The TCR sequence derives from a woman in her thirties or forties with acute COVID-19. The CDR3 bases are TGCGCCAGCAGCCAAGCCACAACAGCCTCTGGAAACACCATATATTTT. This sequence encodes CASSQATTASGNTIYF.